The source of this T cell receptor beta chain is a study of cytomegalovirus exposure and HLA in healthy donors. Study-level points and caveats: Most TCR sequences showed up rarely, but some public TCRs showed up in many donors.

The donors were in the roughly 120-subject validation cohort; that cohort was separate from the roughly 700-subject first cohort. A word on this clone: What it binds is not known.

Repertoires were generated with immunoSEQ multiplex PCR, while TCRdb's copy carries only in-frame clones and drops some. The sample consists of roughly 350,000 clones, approximately 90% of them appearing once. Looked up from germline, CDR1 is SGHAT and CDR2 is FQNNGV. Trimming cost V 1 base and J 3 bases; bases outside gene matches: 8. The CDR3 loop spans 17 amino acids. Input material: PBMCs. The chain carries TRBV11-2 and TRBJ2-1; 8 nucleotides line up with TRBD2. The TCR was taken from a young woman in good health and CMV-seronegative. CDR3 protein: CASSLVPTSGGYNEQFF. The CDR3 DNA reads TGTGCCAGCAGCTTAGTCCCCACTAGCGGAGGCTACAATGAGCAGTTCTTC.